These T cell receptor beta chains were read from a single sample in a study of blood T cell repertoires in COVID-19. Libraries were prepared by immunoSEQ multiplex PCR; TCRdb keeps only in-frame clonotypes and omits some of them. The table shows approximately 47,000 clones, with 90% occurring only once. Sequencing was performed on peripheral blood. Receptors were obtained from a man between 65 and 79 years old with active COVID-19. CDR3s include the opening cysteine and the closing phenylalanine or tryptophan. Each record gives: D gene, V gene, clone size, J gene, CDR3 protein, CDR3 DNA. The D gene is left open where the match is weak. Size tells how often a clone was seen (once, few, many) or the class of an expanded clone, and some rows leave it out.

>.|TRBV20-1|once|TRBJ2-7
CSASVPNYEQYF
TGCAGTGCTAGTGTGCCTAACTACGAGCAGTACTTC
>.|TRBV9|.|TRBJ1-3
CASSEDIFSGNTIYF
TGTGCCAGCAGCGAGGACATCTTCTCTGGAAACACCATATATTTT
>.|TRBV29-1|.|TRBJ1-4
CSVRGTANEKLFF
TGCAGCGTGAGGGGGACGGCTAATGAAAAACTGTTTTTT
>TRBD1|TRBV24-1|.|TRBJ1-2
CATAGDSNYGYTF
TGTGCCACCGCTGGGGACAGCAACTATGGCTACACCTTC
>.|TRBV6-5|.|TRBJ1-2
CASSTGWWGYTF
TGTGCCAGCAGCACAGGGTGGTGGGGCTACACCTTC
>.|TRBV7-9|few|TRBJ2-7
CASSLGGMSGLEQYF
TGTGCCAGCAGCTTAGGGGGCATGAGCGGGCTCGAGCAGTACTTC
>.|TRBV7-8|.|TRBJ1-5
CASSFGGTYQPQHF
TGTGCCAGCAGCTTCGGGGGGACTTATCAGCCCCAGCATTTT
>TRBD1|TRBV5-1|.|TRBJ2-2
CASSLGQGLTGELFF
TGCGCCAGCAGCTTGGGACAGGGATTAACCGGGGAGCTGTTTTTT
>.|TRBV19|.|TRBJ2-7
CASSIWRGGEQYF
TGTGCCAGTAGTATCTGGAGGGGCGGCGAGCAGTACTTC
>.|TRBV4-2|.|TRBJ2-5
CASSQGSRGKKETQYF
TGTGCCAGCAGCCAGGGGTCGAGGGGGAAAAAAGAGACCCAGTACTTC
>.|TRBV6-5|.|TRBJ1-1
CASKEDGSWNTEAFF
TGTGCCAGCAAGGAGGACGGATCCTGGAACACTGAAGCTTTCTTT
>TRBD2|TRBV7-9|.|TRBJ2-1
CASSLPSAGGSNNEQFF
TGTGCCAGCAGCTTACCCTCAGCGGGAGGGTCCAACAATGAGCAGTTCTTC
>.|TRBV29-1|.|TRBJ2-7
CSVEVSLVGSYEQYF
TGCAGCGTTGAAGTCAGTCTAGTGGGTTCCTACGAGCAGTACTTC
>.|TRBV30|.|TRBJ1-2
CAWSVSGYGYTF
TGTGCCTGGAGTGTGAGTGGTTATGGCTACACCTTC
>.|TRBV27|.|TRBJ2-2
CASSSYRDTGELFF
TGTGCCAGCAGTTCCTACAGGGACACCGGGGAGCTGTTTTTT
>.|TRBV3-1/TRBV3-2|.|TRBJ1-5
CASSQGGHNTTYQPQHF
TGTGCCAGCAGCCAAGGAGGTCATAATACAACTTATCAGCCCCAGCATTTT
>TRBD2|TRBV18|.|TRBJ2-5
CASSPITSGEETQYF
TGTGCCAGCTCACCGATCACTAGCGGGGAAGAGACCCAGTACTTC
>.|TRBV19|.|TRBJ2-3
CASSLGLSGRGTDTQYF
TGTGCCAGTAGTCTCGGCCTCTCGGGAAGAGGCACAGATACGCAGTATTTT
>.|TRBV18|.|TRBJ2-7
CASSLTEYEQYF
TGTGCCAGCTCGCTTACAGAGTACGAGCAGTACTTC
>.|TRBV7-9|.|TRBJ2-3
CASSLAGGGDTQYF
TGTGCCAGCAGCTTAGCGGGGGGTGGGGATACGCAGTATTTT
>.|TRBV18|.|TRBJ2-1
CASSLDLEQFF
TGTGCCAGCTCCCTGGACTTAGAGCAGTTCTTC